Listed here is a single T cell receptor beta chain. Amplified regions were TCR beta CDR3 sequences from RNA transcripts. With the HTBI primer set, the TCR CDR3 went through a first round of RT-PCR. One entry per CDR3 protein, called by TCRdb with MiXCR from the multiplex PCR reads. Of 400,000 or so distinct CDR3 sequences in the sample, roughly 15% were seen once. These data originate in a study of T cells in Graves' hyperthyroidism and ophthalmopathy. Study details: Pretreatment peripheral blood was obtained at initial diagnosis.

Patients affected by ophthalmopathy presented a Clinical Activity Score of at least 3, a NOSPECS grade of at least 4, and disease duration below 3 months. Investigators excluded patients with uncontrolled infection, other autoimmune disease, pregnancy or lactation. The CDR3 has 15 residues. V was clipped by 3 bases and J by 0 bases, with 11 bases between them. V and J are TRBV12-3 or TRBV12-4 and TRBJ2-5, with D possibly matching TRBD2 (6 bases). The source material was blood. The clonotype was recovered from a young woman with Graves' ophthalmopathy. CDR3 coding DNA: TGTGCCAGCAGTTTTGGAGGGAGGTACCAAGAGACCCAGTACTTC. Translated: CASSFGGRYQETQYF.